The 32 T cell receptor beta chains below all came from one sample that was sequenced in a study of human T cells and chemical hapten exposure. Unique molecular identifiers were affixed to discrete cDNA molecules within the library. TCRdb re-derived calls from the reads in MiXCR, one entry per CDR3 protein. This sample carries some 670 distinct CDR3 sequences, 60% to 70% of them seen once, and the ten largest clones take about 6%. Regarding treatment: therapeutic diphenylcyclopropenone sensitization with weekly scalp DPC. Sequencing used whole blood, obtained before DPC sensitization or 2, 6, or about 24 weeks after (not recorded which). These receptors originate from an adult with alopecia areata. Some clones in this sample may be carry-over from other donors' samples. This table probably holds off-target reads from a library built for another chain.

The chain combines TRBV4-1 with TRBJ2-1, with 9 bases that match TRBD1. CDR3 size: 15 residues. The ends lost 3 bases at V and 4 bases at J; junction bases unmatched: 4. From germline, CDR1 is MGHRA and CDR2 YSYEKL. The CDR3 loop is CASSQRDRDYNEQFF. DNA of the CDR3: TGCGCCAGCAGCCAGAGGGACAGGGATTACAATGAGCAGTTCTTC.

The chain recombines TRBV20-1 with TRBJ2-3; D is uncertain. Looked up from germline, CDR1 is DFQATT and CDR2 is SNEGSKA (reference sequence). V was clipped by 5 bases and J by 5 bases, with 11 bases between them. The length of the CDR3 is 12 residues. The CDR3 here is CSALQAEDTQYF. The CDR3 DNA follows: TGCAGTGCTTTGCAGGCCGAAGATACGCAGTATTTT.

J is TRBJ2-3 and V is TRBV29-1, with 10 bases lining up with TRBD2. The CDR3 contains 16 residues. Germline assignment: CDR1 SQVTM and CDR2 ANQGSEA. V was pared by 8 bases and J by 0 bases, with 11 bases of the junction left unmatched. The CDR3 bases are TGCAGCTTCCATACGAAGCGGGGGGGAAGCACAGATACGCAGTATTTT. Its translation: CSFHTKRGGSTDTQYF.

V gene TRBV4-3 combines with J gene TRBJ2-2, with D perhaps matching TRBD1 (7 bases). V was cut by 0 bases and J by 6 bases, with 17 bases left in between. Germline V gene data show CDR1 as LGHNA and CDR2 as YSLEER. The CDR3 loop spans 17 amino acids. Written as DNA, the CDR3 is TGCGCCAGCAGCCAAGAAACCTCCGGAGGGGGCCCCGGGGAGCTGTTTTTT. Protein product: CASSQETSGGGPGELFF.

This chain connects TRBV6-6 to TRBJ2-2, with TRBD1 matching 8 bases. The CDR3 has 16 residues. The J segment lost 3 bases and the V segment lost 6 bases, leaving 9 bases of the junction unmatched. CDR1 MNHNY and CDR2 SVGAGI come from the germline V gene (reference sequence). As DNA, the CDR3 is TGTGCCAGCAGCCCGACAGGGGAGGAGCACACCGGGGAGCTGTTTTTT. Translating it yields CASSPTGEEHTGELFF.

The CDR3 DNA follows: TGTGCCAGCAGCTTACGGCAGCACACAGATACGCAGTATTTT. Protein product: CASSLRQHTDTQYF. The chain recombines TRBV7-6 with TRBJ2-3; unclear D gene. The CDR3 is 14 residues long. Germline assignment: CDR1 SGHVS and CDR2 FNYEAQ. V was pared by 2 bases and J by 2 bases, with 8 bases between.

V gene TRBV6-1 combines with J gene TRBJ2-6; D remains ambiguous. Germline V CDR1 and CDR2: MNHNS, SASEGT. This CDR3 spans 14 amino acids. V was trimmed by 7 bases and J by 1 base, leaving 8 bases between them. This CDR3 reads CASTAISGANVLTF. The CDR3 nucleotides read TGTGCCAGCACGGCGATTTCTGGGGCCAACGTCCTGACTTTC.

This chain connects TRBV4-3 to TRBJ2-1; 7 bases are shared with TRBD1. Trimming removed 0 bases from V and 3 bases from J; junction bases left unmatched: 5. Germline-derived CDR1 and CDR2 are LGHNA and YSLEER. The CDR3 is 16 residues long. In DNA form, the CDR3 reads TGCGCCAGCAGCCAAGATTCAGGGGGTTACTACAATGAGCAGTTCTTC. Its protein is CASSQDSGGYYNEQFF.

The chain has TRBV12-3 or TRBV12-4 and TRBJ1-5; 10 bases fit TRBD1. This CDR3 has 14 amino acids. V lost 8 bases and J lost 12; bases outside the gene matches: 13. The CDR3 protein is CASGRGTGDSYQHF. The CDR3 DNA reads as TGTGCCAGCGGGCGAGGGACAGGGGATAGTTACCAGCATTTT.

This clonotype was seen more than once but under ten times. The V call is TRBV11-2, the J call TRBJ2-7, with D uncertain. The CDR3 is 14 residues long. Looked up from germline, CDR1 is SGHAT and CDR2 is FQNNGV. Between the trimmed V and J ends, which lost 5 bases and 3 bases, there was a span of 14 bases. The CDR3: CASSPLRKFYEQYF. CDR3 nucleotides: TGTGCCAGCAGCCCCCTCCGAAAGTTCTACGAGCAGTACTTC.

The genes are TRBV15 and TRBJ1-5; 7 nucleotides line up with TRBD1. The CDR3 is 13 residues long. Per the germline V gene, CDR1 is LNHNV and CDR2 is YYDKDF (reference sequence). Trimming cost V 9 bases and J 3 bases; bases outside gene matches: 5. CDR3 nucleotides: TGTGCCACTAACGGACAGGACAATCAGCCCCAGCATTTT. The encoded protein is CATNGQDNQPQHF.

This rearrangement joins TRBV3-1 to TRBJ2-2, with 8 positions matching TRBD1. The germline V gene has CDR1 LGHDT and CDR2 YNNKEL (reference sequence). Trimming removed 8 bases from V and 6 bases from J; junction bases left unmatched: 11. The CDR3 is 15 amino acids. CDR3 sequence (DNA): TGTGCCAGCGGACTCTTCAGGGGGCGCGCCGGGGAGCTGTTTTTT. It encodes CASGLFRGRAGELFF.

The genes are TRBV20-1 and TRBJ2-1, with D perhaps assigned TRBD1 or TRBD2 (5 bases each). V was clipped by 7 bases and J by 2 bases, with 18 bases between them. The CDR3 sequence is 15 residues long. Per the germline V gene, CDR1 is DFQATT and CDR2 is SNEGSKA (reference sequence). The CDR3 sequence is CSVVTGTETYNEQFF. The CDR3 DNA sequence: TGCAGTGTAGTCACCGGGACGGAGACCTACAATGAGCAGTTCTTC.

Written as DNA, the CDR3 is TGCAGTGCTAGAGATCAAGGACTTGCAACCTACGAGCAGTACTTC. Encoded protein: CSARDQGLATYEQYF. J is TRBJ2-7 and V is TRBV20-1, with D possibly matching TRBD2 (5 bases). The CDR3 loop spans 15 amino acids. CDR1 is DFQATT and CDR2 is SNEGSKA in the germline V gene (reference sequence). V was cut by 0 bases and J by 2 bases, with 14 bases left in between.

This clonotype has a handful of counts. The chain has TRBV14 and TRBJ2-3; 8 bases fit TRBD2. With 1 base clipped from V and 2 bases from J, the junction kept 2 bases outside the gene matches. The CDR3 contains 15 residues. Germline V gene lookup returns CDR1 SGHDN and CDR2 FVKESK. The CDR3 nucleotides read TGTGCCAGCAGCCAAGTCGGGGGGGCCACAGATACGCAGTATTTT. Protein sequence: CASSQVGGATDTQYF. The full variable domain, its missing parts supplied by reference TRBV14 and TRBJ2-3, is EAGVTQFPSHSVIEKGQTVTLRCDPISGHDNLYWYRRVMGKEIKFLLHFVKESKQDESGMPNNRFLAERTGGTYSTLKVQPAELEDSGVYFCASSQVGGATDTQYFGPGTRLTVL.

This chain uses TRBV5-5 with TRBJ2-4, with 7 bases that match TRBD1. This CDR3 is 13 amino acids long. Trimming cost V 2 bases and J 6 bases; bases outside gene matches: 2. The germline V gene has CDR1 SGHKS and CDR2 YYEKEE (reference sequence). The CDR3, as DNA: TGTGCCAGCAGCTTTCGACAGGGAAACATTCAGTACTTC. Its translation is CASSFRQGNIQYF.

This clonotype has only a few counts. The chain joins TRBV12-3 or TRBV12-4 to TRBJ2-5; D unresolved. The CDR3 has 11 residues. Trimming took off 6 bases at V and 8 bases at J, with 10 bases between the two ends. The DNA for the CDR3 is TGTGCCAGCAGGGCGGCCGGTACCCAGTACTTC. As protein: CASRAAGTQYF.

This chain uses TRBV18 with TRBJ2-7, with unresolved D. V was pared by 4 bases and J by 6 bases, with 7 bases between. There are 11 residues in the CDR3. Germline-derived CDR1 and CDR2 are KGHSH and LQKENI. The CDR3 DNA is TGTGCCAGCTCACTCGTCGCCGAGCAGTACTTC. Translation: CASSLVAEQYF. The full variable domain, its missing parts supplied by reference TRBV18 and TRBJ2-7, is NAGVMQNPRHLVRRRGQEARLRCSPMKGHSHVYWYRQLPEEGLKFMVYLQKENIIDESGMPKERFSAEFPKEGPSILRIQQVVRGDSAAYFCASSLVAEQYFGPGTRLTVT.

The gene calls are TRBV19 and TRBJ2-1, with D maybe TRBD2 (6 bases). The V gene lost 5 bases and the J gene lost 8 bases, with 7 bases spanning the gap. There are 11 residues in the CDR3. From germline, CDR1 is LNHDA and CDR2 SQIVND (reference sequence). This CDR3 is CASSWGDEQFF. CDR3 coding DNA: TGTGCCAGTAGTTGGGGGGATGAGCAGTTCTTC.

J is TRBJ2-5 and V is TRBV29-1, with 13 bases aligning to TRBD2. V lost 2 bases to trimming and J lost 2 bases; unmatched junction nucleotides: 5. The CDR3 length is 16 residues. The germline V gene encodes CDR1 SQVTM and CDR2 ANQGSEA. CDR3 sequence (DNA): TGCAGCGTTGAATTAGGACTAGCGGGGGCTCAAGAGACCCAGTACTTC. Encoded protein: CSVELGLAGAQETQYF.

The genes are TRBV7-2 and TRBJ2-4; the D is unclear. Per the germline V gene, CDR1 is SGHTA and CDR2 is FQGNSA. Between the trimmed V and J ends, which lost 2 bases and 0 bases, there was a span of 5 bases. The CDR3 length is 14 residues. Written as DNA, the CDR3 is TGTGCCAGCAGCTTAAATCTAGCCAAAAACATTCAGTACTTC. Protein sequence: CASSLNLAKNIQYF.

This chain joins TRBV4-1 and TRBJ2-5, with D unresolved. Germline V gives CDR1 MGHRA, CDR2 YSYEKL. The CDR3 has 14 amino acids. The V and J ends lost 0 bases and 2 bases respectively, with 7 bases between them. CDR3 region: CASSQESQQETQYF. The CDR3 region has the DNA TGCGCCAGCAGCCAAGAAAGTCAGCAAGAGACCCAGTACTTC.

This sequence joins TRBV11-2 and TRBJ2-7; D possibly corresponds to TRBD1 (5 bases). Germline CDR1 SGHAT, CDR2 FQNNGV. Trimming left V 3 bases short and J 3 bases short, with 12 bases between. This CDR3 has 14 residues. CDR3 loop: CASSFLGTGYEQYF. The CDR3 DNA reads as TGTGCCAGCAGCTTCCTGGGAACAGGCTACGAGCAGTACTTC.

The CDR3 reads CASSEVRATGEQFF. In nucleotides, the CDR3 is TGTGCCAGCAGTGAAGTAAGGGCTACGGGTGAGCAGTTCTTC. The chain carries TRBV2 and TRBJ2-1; D is uncertain. Germline CDR1 and CDR2: SNHLY and FYNNEI. V was clipped by 1 base and J by 9 bases, with 13 bases between them. The CDR3 has 14 residues.

This clonotype occurred a few times. This sequence joins TRBV6-2 or TRBV6-3 and TRBJ2-1, with unresolved D. The CDR3 runs 13 residues. Trimming removed 2 bases from V and 7 bases from J, with 9 bases in between. Germline V gene data show CDR1 as MNHEY and CDR2 as SVGEGT. The CDR3 nucleotides read TGTGCCAGCAGTTACGTCGTTCTTAATGAGCAGTTCTTC. It is translated as CASSYVVLNEQFF.

The chain uses TRBV12-3 or TRBV12-4 and TRBJ2-1; 9 nucleotides agree with TRBD1. With V trimmed by 4 bases and J by 7 bases, 8 bases remained unmatched. The CDR3 loop spans 15 amino acids. The CDR3 nucleotides read TGTGCCAGCAGTTCCCCCGGGACAGGGCTTAATGAGCAGTTCTTC. As protein: CASSSPGTGLNEQFF.

The rearrangement links TRBV12-3 or TRBV12-4 to TRBJ2-1; TRBD2 is a possible D gene (6 bases). The CDR3 consists of 16 residues. Trimming took 3 bases from V and 5 from J, leaving 17 bases between them. The CDR3, as DNA: TGTGCCAGCAGTTTGGATAACGGGGGAGATAACAATGAGCAGTTCTTC. Translation: CASSLDNGGDNNEQFF.

The chain carries TRBV12-3 or TRBV12-4 and TRBJ1-1; D ambiguous. The V and J ends lost 6 bases and 1 base respectively, with 9 bases between them. This CDR3 has 13 residues. CDR3 sequence reads: CASRQEENTEAFF. The CDR3 nucleotides read TGTGCCAGCAGGCAGGAGGAGAACACTGAAGCTTTCTTT.

V gene TRBV12-3 or TRBV12-4 combines with J gene TRBJ2-5; TRBD2 aligns across 9 bases. The CDR3 length is 16 residues. Trimming took 6 bases from V and 1 from J; bases not matched to a gene: 9. CDR3 DNA sequence: TGTGCCAGCAGCCTCTTTAGCGGGGGCCTCCAAGAGACCCAGTACTTC. Translation gives CASSLFSGGLQETQYF.

V usage is TRBV7-6 and J usage is TRBJ2-5, with D possibly TRBD2 on 6 matching bases. Germline assignment: CDR1 SGHVS and CDR2 FNYEAQ. The CDR3 is 15 amino acids. Trimming cost V 1 base and J 5 bases, with 14 bases left between them. The CDR3 here is CASSLGFGGTETQYF. The CDR3 DNA sequence: TGTGCCAGCAGCTTAGGGTTCGGGGGTACCGAGACCCAGTACTTC. The full variable domain, rest sourced from reference TRBV7-6 and TRBJ2-5, is GAGVSQSPRYKVTKRGQDVALRCDPISGHVSLYWYRQALGQGPEFLTYFNYEAQQDKSGLPNDRFSAERPEGSISTLTIQRTEQRDSAMYRCASSLGFGGTETQYFGPGTRLLVL.

The chain employs TRBV3-1 and TRBJ2-6, with D possibly matching TRBD2 (5 bases). V shed 8 bases and J shed 0 bases, with 8 bases lying between them. Germline CDR1 is LGHDT and CDR2 is YNNKEL (reference sequence). This CDR3 comprises 14 residues. In DNA form, the CDR3 reads TGTGCCAGCCACGCGGGCTCTGGGGCCAACGTCCTGACTTTC. Translating it yields CASHAGSGANVLTF.

Only one count was recorded for this clonotype. The chain joins TRBV3-1 to TRBJ1-5, with 7 bases identical to TRBD1. Germline lookup yields CDR1 LGHDT and CDR2 YNNKEL (reference sequence). The CDR3 has 12 amino acids. V dropped 4 bases and J dropped 7; count of bases not matched to a gene: 1. CDR3 sequence reads: CASSLQGQPQHF. The CDR3 coding sequence is TGTGCCAGCAGCCTACAGGGGCAGCCCCAGCATTTT.